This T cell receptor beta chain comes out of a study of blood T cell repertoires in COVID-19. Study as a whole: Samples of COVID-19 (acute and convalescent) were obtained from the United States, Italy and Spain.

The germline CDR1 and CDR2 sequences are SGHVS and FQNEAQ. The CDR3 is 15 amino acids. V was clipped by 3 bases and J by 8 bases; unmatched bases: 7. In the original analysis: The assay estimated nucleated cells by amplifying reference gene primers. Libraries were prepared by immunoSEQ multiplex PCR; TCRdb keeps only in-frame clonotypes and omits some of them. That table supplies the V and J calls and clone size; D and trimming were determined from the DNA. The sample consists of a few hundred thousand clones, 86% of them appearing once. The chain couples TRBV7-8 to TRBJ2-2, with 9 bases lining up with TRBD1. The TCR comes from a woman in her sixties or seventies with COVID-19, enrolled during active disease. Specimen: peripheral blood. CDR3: CASSFLQGAWGELFF. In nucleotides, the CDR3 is TGTGCCAGCAGCTTTTTACAGGGGGCTTGGGGGGAGCTGTTTTTT.